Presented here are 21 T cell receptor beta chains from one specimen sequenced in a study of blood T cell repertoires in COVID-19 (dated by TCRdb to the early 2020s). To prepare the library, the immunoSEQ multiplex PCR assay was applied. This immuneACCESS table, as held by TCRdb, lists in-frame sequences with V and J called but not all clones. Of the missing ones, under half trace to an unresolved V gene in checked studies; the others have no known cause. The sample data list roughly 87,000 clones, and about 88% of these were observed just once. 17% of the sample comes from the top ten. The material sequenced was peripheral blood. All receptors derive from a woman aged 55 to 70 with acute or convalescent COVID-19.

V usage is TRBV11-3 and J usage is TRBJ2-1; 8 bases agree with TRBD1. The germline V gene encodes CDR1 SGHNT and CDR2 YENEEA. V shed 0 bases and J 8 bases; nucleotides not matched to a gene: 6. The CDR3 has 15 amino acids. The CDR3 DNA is TGTGCCAGCAGCTTAGAGGGACAGGAGGGTGATGAGCAGTTCTTC. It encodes CASSLEGQEGDEQFF.

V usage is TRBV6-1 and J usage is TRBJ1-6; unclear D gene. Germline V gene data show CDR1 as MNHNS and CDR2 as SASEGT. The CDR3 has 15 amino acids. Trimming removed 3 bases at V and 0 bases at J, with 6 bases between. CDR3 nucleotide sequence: TGTGCCAGCAGTGATTTCAGCTCCTATAATTCACCCCTCCACTTT. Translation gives CASSDFSSYNSPLHF.

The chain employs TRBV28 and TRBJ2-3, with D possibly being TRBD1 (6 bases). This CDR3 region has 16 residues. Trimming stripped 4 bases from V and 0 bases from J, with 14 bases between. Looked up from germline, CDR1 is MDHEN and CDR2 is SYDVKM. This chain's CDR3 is CASSSRTVSSTDTQYF. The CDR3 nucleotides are TGTGCCAGCAGTTCCCGGACAGTCTCTAGCACAGATACGCAGTATTTT.

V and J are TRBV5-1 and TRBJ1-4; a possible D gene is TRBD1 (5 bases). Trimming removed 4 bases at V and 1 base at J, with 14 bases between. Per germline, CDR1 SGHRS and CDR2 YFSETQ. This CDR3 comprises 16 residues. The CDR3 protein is CASSQGVGGTNEKLFF. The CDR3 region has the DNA TGCGCCAGCAGCCAGGGCGTCGGTGGAACTAATGAAAAACTGTTTTTT.

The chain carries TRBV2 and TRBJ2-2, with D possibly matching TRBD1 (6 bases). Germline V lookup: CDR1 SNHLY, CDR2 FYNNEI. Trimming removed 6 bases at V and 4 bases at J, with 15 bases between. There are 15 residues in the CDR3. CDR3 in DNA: TGTGCCAGCAGCGTAACCGGGACATTCACCGGGGAGCTGTTTTTT. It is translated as CASSVTGTFTGELFF.

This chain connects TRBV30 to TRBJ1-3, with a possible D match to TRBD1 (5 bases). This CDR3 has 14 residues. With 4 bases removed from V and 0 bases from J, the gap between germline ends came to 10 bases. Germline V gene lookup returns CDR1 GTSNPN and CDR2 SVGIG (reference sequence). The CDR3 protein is CAWTAGYSGNTIYF. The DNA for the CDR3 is TGTGCCTGGACCGCAGGGTACTCTGGAAACACCATATATTTT.

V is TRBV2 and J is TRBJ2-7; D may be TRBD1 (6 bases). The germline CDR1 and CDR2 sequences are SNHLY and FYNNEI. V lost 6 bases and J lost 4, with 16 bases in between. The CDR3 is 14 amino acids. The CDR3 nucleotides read TGTGCCAGCAGGTCCTCGTGGACAGTGTACGAGCAGTACTTC. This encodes CASRSSWTVYEQYF.

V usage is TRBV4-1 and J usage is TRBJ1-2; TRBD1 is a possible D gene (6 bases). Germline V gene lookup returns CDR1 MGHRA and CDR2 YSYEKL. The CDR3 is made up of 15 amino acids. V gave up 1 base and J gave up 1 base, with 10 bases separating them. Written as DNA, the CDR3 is TGCGCCAGCAGCCAAGTCCCAGGGGTTAACTATGGCTACACCTTC. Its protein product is CASSQVPGVNYGYTF.

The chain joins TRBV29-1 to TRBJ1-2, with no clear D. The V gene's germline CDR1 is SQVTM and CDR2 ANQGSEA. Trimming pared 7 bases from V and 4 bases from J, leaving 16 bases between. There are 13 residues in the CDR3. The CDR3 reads CSAVRLASYGYTF. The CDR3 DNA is TGCAGCGCCGTACGTTTAGCTAGCTATGGCTACACCTTC.

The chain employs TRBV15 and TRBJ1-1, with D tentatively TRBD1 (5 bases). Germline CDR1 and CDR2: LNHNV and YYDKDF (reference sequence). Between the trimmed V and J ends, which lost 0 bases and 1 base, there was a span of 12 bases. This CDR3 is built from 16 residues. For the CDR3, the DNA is TGTGCCACCAGCAGAGACAGGGTGGTCGGGAACACTGAAGCTTTCTTT. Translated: CATSRDRVVGNTEAFF.

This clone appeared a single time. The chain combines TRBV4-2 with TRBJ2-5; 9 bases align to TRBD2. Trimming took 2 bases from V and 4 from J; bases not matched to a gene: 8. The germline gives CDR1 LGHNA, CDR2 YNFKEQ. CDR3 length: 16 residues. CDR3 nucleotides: TGTGCCAGCAGCCAATTAGCGGGGGCGCTCCGAGAGACCCAGTACTTC. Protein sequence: CASSQLAGALRETQYF.

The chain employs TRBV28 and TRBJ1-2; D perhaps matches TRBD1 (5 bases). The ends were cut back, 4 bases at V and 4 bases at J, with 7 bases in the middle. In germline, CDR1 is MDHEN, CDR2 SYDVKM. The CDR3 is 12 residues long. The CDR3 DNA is TGTGCCAGCAGTTCAGACAGCTATGGCTACACCTTC. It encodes CASSSDSYGYTF.

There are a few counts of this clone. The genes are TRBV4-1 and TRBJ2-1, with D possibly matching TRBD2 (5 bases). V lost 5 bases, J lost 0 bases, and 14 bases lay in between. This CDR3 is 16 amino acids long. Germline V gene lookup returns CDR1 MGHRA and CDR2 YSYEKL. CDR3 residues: CASSDSVMSSYNEQFF. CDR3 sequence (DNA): TGCGCCAGCAGCGATAGCGTTATGAGCTCCTACAATGAGCAGTTCTTC.

The CDR3: CASSQDRRGNTEAFF. The CDR3, as DNA: TGTGCCAGCAGCCAAGATCGCCGGGGGAACACTGAAGCTTTCTTT. The J gene is TRBJ1-1, the V gene TRBV3-1 (or the pseudogene TRBV3-2); D is unresolved. V lost 0 bases and J 1 base, leaving 9 bases between the germline ends. Germline values: CDR1 LGHDT, CDR2 YNNKEL (reference sequence). The CDR3 loop spans 15 amino acids.

Here the CDR3 DNA reads TGTGCCAGCAGTTCACAGGGGATCGAGCAGTACTTC. This sequence encodes CASSSQGIEQYF. The chain joins TRBV6-2 or TRBV6-3 to TRBJ2-7; TRBD1 aligns across 7 bases. Germline V gives CDR1 MNHEY, CDR2 SVGEGT. The V and J ends lost 4 bases and 6 bases, in that order; junction bases with no gene match: 3. The CDR3 is 12 amino acids.

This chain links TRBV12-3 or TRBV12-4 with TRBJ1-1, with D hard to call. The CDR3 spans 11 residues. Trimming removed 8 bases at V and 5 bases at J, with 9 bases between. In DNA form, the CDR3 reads TGTGCCAGCTACGGGTGGACTGAAGCTTTCTTT. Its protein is CASYGWTEAFF.

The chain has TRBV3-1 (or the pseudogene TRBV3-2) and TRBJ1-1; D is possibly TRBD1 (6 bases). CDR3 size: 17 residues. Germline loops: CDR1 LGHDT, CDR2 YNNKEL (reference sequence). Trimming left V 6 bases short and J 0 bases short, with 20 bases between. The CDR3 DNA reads TGTGCCAGCAGTAGTTTACAGGGTGATAGACTGAACACTGAAGCTTTCTTT. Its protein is CASSSLQGDRLNTEAFF.

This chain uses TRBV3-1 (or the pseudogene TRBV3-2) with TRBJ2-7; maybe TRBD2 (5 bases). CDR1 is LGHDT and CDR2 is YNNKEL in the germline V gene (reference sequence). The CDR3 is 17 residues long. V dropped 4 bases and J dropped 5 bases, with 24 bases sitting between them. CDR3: CASSRTTVLARGNEQYF. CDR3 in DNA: TGTGCCAGCAGCCGTACCACTGTCTTAGCGCGAGGAAACGAGCAGTACTTC.

In DNA, the CDR3 is TGTGCCAGCAGACTCCAAGGGGGAACCGGGGAGCTGTTTTTT. Translating gives CASRLQGGTGELFF. The genes are TRBV27 and TRBJ2-2, with TRBD1 as a possible D gene (6 bases). The CDR3 has 14 amino acids. V was clipped by 6 bases and J by 5 bases, with 13 bases between them. Germline V gives CDR1 MNHEY, CDR2 SMNVEV (reference sequence).

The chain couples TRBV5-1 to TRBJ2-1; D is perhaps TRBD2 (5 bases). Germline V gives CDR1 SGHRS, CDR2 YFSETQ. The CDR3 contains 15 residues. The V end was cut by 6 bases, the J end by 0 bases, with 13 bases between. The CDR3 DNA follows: TGCGCCAGCAACCCTCTGCGGGTCTCCTACAATGAGCAGTTCTTC. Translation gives CASNPLRVSYNEQFF.

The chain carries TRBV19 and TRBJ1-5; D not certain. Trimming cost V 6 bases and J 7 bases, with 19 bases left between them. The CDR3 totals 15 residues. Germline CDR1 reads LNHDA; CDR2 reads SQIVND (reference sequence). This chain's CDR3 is CASRTQNVEGQPQHF. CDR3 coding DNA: TGTGCCAGTAGAACCCAAAATGTCGAGGGCCAGCCCCAGCATTTT. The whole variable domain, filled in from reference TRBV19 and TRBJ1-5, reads DGGITQSPKYLFRKEGQNVTLSCEQNLNHDAMYWYRQDPGQGLRLIYYSQIVNDFQKGDIAEGYSVSREKKESFPLTVTSAQKNPTAFYLCASRTQNVEGQPQHFGDGTRLSIL.